A single sample is the source of the 30 T cell receptor beta chains below, sequenced in a study of OX40 agonist ivuxolimab in advanced cancers. Data came from immunoSEQ multiplex PCR; TCRdb stores just in-frame clones and leaves some out. Of approximately 38,000 clones listed, 65% to 90% are singletons. The sample in question was CD4+ or CD8+ T cells sorted from blood, obtained in a trial of the OX40 agonist ivuxolimab. Every receptor here comes from an adult with an advanced solid tumor such as melanoma, head and neck, liver or kidney cancer.

The J gene is TRBJ2-7, the V gene TRBV27; 7 bases map to TRBD1. This CDR3 is 13 amino acids long. V lost 5 bases to trimming and J lost 2 bases; unmatched junction nucleotides: 3. Germline values: CDR1 MNHEY, CDR2 SMNVEV (reference sequence). CDR3 coding DNA: TGTGCCAGCAGTCAAGACAGGGCCTACGAGCAGTACTTC. This sequence encodes CASSQDRAYEQYF.

This chain links TRBV9 with TRBJ1-2, with D tentatively TRBD1 (6 bases). The CDR3 runs 15 residues. From germline, CDR1 is SGDLS and CDR2 YYNGEE. The V end was cut by 0 bases, the J end by 4 bases, with 13 bases between. The CDR3 bases are TGTGCCAGCAGCGTAGGCTTACAGGGAGGCTATGGCTACACCTTC. It translates to CASSVGLQGGYGYTF.

This clone was seen once. CDR3 sequence reads: CASSRGTQETQYF. CDR3 nucleotide sequence: TGTGCCAGCAGCCGCGGGACACAAGAGACCCAGTACTTC. This chain joins TRBV7-2 and TRBJ2-5; D could derive from TRBD1 or TRBD2 (6 bases each). Germline V CDR1 and CDR2: SGHTA, FQGNSA. The ends were cut back, 5 bases at V and 2 bases at J, with 9 bases in the middle. The CDR3 runs to 13 residues.

In its sample, this clone was seen once. The V call is TRBV19, the J call TRBJ2-7, with no clear D. The CDR3 contains 14 residues. Germline V gives CDR1 LNHDA, CDR2 SQIVND (reference sequence). V lost 4 bases and J 4 bases, leaving 14 bases between the germline ends. CDR3 sequence: CASSRVGMVYEQYF. The CDR3, as DNA: TGTGCCAGTAGTAGGGTGGGGATGGTATACGAGCAGTACTTC.

This chain connects TRBV18 to TRBJ1-4; no reliable D call. Germline V CDR1 and CDR2: KGHSH, LQKENI. The CDR3 contains 14 residues. V shed 3 bases and J shed 4 bases, with 9 bases lying between them. For the CDR3, the DNA is TGTGCCAGCTCACCGACGGCGAGTAATGAAAAACTGTTTTTT. It specifies CASSPTASNEKLFF.

This chain links TRBV14 with TRBJ2-1; 13 bases are a match to TRBD2. The CDR3 length is 17 residues. The V segment lost 4 bases and the J segment 7 bases; nucleotides outside the gene matches: 10. Per the germline V gene, CDR1 is SGHDN and CDR2 is FVKESK. CDR3 DNA: TGTGCCAGCAGCCCTTCGACTAGCGGGAGGCCTTGGAATGAGCAGTTCTTC. This codes for CASSPSTSGRPWNEQFF. Based on the CDR3 plus reference TRBV14 and TRBJ2-1, the full variable domain is EAGVTQFPSHSVIEKGQTVTLRCDPISGHDNLYWYRRVMGKEIKFLLHFVKESKQDESGMPNNRFLAERTGGTYSTLKVQPAELEDSGVYFCASSPSTSGRPWNEQFFGPGTRLTVL.

This clone has more than one count but fewer than ten. The rearrangement uses TRBV5-1 and TRBJ1-2; possible D gene TRBD1, 5 bases. The CDR3 has 13 amino acids. V was pared by 5 bases and J by 0 bases, with 8 bases between. Germline lookup yields CDR1 SGHRS and CDR2 YFSETQ. The CDR3 DNA reads TGCGCCAGCAGACAGGAAACTAACTATGGCTACACCTTC. It translates to CASRQETNYGYTF.

The chain is built from TRBV5-1 and TRBJ2-7; D is undetermined. CDR1 and CDR2 (germline): SGHRS, YFSETQ. Trimming stripped 2 bases from V and 0 bases from J, with 6 bases between. The CDR3 extends over 13 amino acids. CDR3 coding DNA: TGCGCCAGCAGCTTCACCCTCTCCTACGAGCAGTACTTC. Translated: CASSFTLSYEQYF.

CDR3 sequence (DNA): TGTGCCATCAGTGACTCCGACAGGGGGGCGTCCAATTATGGCTACACCTTC. Translation: CAISDSDRGASNYGYTF. J is TRBJ1-2 and V is TRBV10-3; 9 positions agree with TRBD1. The CDR3 consists of 17 residues. The germline V gene has CDR1 ENHRY and CDR2 SYGVKD. V shed 3 bases, J shed 5 bases, and the junction held 13 bases outside the gene matches.

This chain links TRBV4-3 with TRBJ2-3, with D possibly matching TRBD1 (6 bases). V was trimmed by 2 bases and J by 4 bases, leaving 19 bases between them. CDR1 is LGHNA, CDR2 YSLEER, per germline. The CDR3 is 17 residues long. The CDR3 here is CASSQQTDRLGADTQYF. The CDR3 region has the DNA TGCGCCAGCAGCCAACAGACTGACAGGTTAGGGGCAGATACGCAGTATTTT.

The chain uses TRBV9 and TRBJ1-1; 7 bases are a match to TRBD1. The CDR3 has 16 amino acids. V lost 0 bases to trimming and J lost 6 bases; unmatched junction nucleotides: 11. Looked up from germline, CDR1 is SGDLS and CDR2 is YYNGEE. The chain's CDR3 is CASSVGRGQLRSEAFF. CDR3 in DNA: TGTGCCAGCAGCGTAGGTAGGGGACAGTTGAGGTCTGAAGCTTTCTTT.

The chain links TRBV5-1 to TRBJ2-5; D is unclear. The DNA end lines up better with TRBJ2-7; the J call may be wrong. In germline, CDR1 is SGHRS, CDR2 YFSETQ. The CDR3 is made up of 14 amino acids. The CDR3: CASSPQAASYEQYF. As DNA, the CDR3 is TGCGCCAGCAGCCCCCAGGCAGCCTCCTACGAGCAGTACTTC.

The rearrangement links TRBV19 to TRBJ2-1; D call uncertain. This CDR3 region has 13 residues. With 3 bases removed from V and 3 bases from J, the gap between germline ends came to 6 bases. Germline CDR1 is LNHDA and CDR2 is SQIVND (reference sequence). CDR3 protein: CASSIVLYNEQFF. The CDR3 DNA is TGTGCCAGTAGTATCGTCCTCTACAATGAGCAGTTCTTC. The variable domain in full, with the rest retrieved from reference TRBV19 and TRBJ2-1, is DGGITQSPKYLFRKEGQNVTLSCEQNLNHDAMYWYRQDPGQGLRLIYYSQIVNDFQKGDIAEGYSVSREKKESFPLTVTSAQKNPTAFYLCASSIVLYNEQFFGPGTRLTVL.

This clone showed up just once. The rearrangement links TRBV7-9 to TRBJ1-3, with D perhaps TRBD1 (5 bases). The CDR3 contains 14 residues. Germline CDR1 and CDR2: SEHNR and FQNEAQ (reference sequence). Between the trimmed V and J ends, which lost 5 bases and 4 bases, there was a span of 12 bases. DNA of the CDR3: TGTGCCAGCAGCCGTCAGGGAGGAGGAAACACCATATATTTT. It yields the protein CASSRQGGGNTIYF.

V usage is TRBV4-1 and J usage is TRBJ2-3; 11 nucleotides match TRBD1. With 5 bases clipped from V and 4 bases from J, the junction kept 5 bases outside the gene matches. The CDR3 consists of 15 residues. From germline, CDR1 is MGHRA and CDR2 YSYEKL. In DNA form, the CDR3 reads TGCGCCAGCAGCGGGACAGGGGGTAGTGCAGATACGCAGTATTTT. Translation: CASSGTGGSADTQYF.

This clone was observed a handful of times. The gene calls are TRBV27 and TRBJ2-7, with TRBD2 identical over 8 bases. This CDR3 has 13 residues. CDR1 is MNHEY and CDR2 is SMNVEV in the germline V gene (reference sequence). V was pared by 3 bases and J by 6 bases, with 4 bases of the junction left unmatched. CDR3 nucleotide sequence: TGTGCCAGCAGTTTGCGGGAGGCGGGCGAGCAGTACTTC. The encoded protein is CASSLREAGEQYF.

The chain couples TRBV5-4 to TRBJ2-7; D gene unclear. Trimming took 1 base from V and 5 from J, leaving 13 bases between them. Germline-derived CDR1 and CDR2 are SGHNT and YYREEE (reference sequence). The CDR3 is made up of 14 amino acids. The CDR3 is CASSLSWFGDEQYF. In DNA, the CDR3 is TGTGCCAGCAGCTTGTCATGGTTCGGCGACGAGCAGTACTTC.

The V gene is TRBV10-1, the J gene TRBJ2-2; 10 bases agree with TRBD2. Germline lookup yields CDR1 WNHNN and CDR2 SYGVQD (reference sequence). The CDR3 spans 15 residues. The V and J ends lost 6 bases and 5 bases, in that order; junction bases with no gene match: 6. The CDR3 DNA sequence: TGCGCCAGCAGCTGGACTAGCGGTGATACCGGGGAGCTGTTTTTT. Its protein is CASSWTSGDTGELFF.

CDR3 nucleotides: TGCGCCAGCAGCTTGGATCCAGGGGTAAACTATGGCTACACCTTC. Translation gives CASSLDPGVNYGYTF. The chain uses TRBV5-1 and TRBJ1-2; tentatively, D is TRBD1 (6 bases). From germline, CDR1 is SGHRS and CDR2 YFSETQ. The CDR3 sequence is 15 residues long. V dropped 0 bases and J dropped 2 bases, with 11 bases sitting between them.

The chain employs TRBV30 and TRBJ2-5, with TRBD1 matching 10 bases. The CDR3 has 14 amino acids. Germline CDR1 GTSNPN, CDR2 SVGIG (reference sequence). Unmatched junction bases numbered 7, after V lost 5 bases and J lost 4 bases. The DNA of the CDR3 is TGTGCCTGGGGGACAGGGGTTTACGGAGAGACCCAGTACTTC. Translating gives CAWGTGVYGETQYF. The variable domain in full, completed from reference TRBV30 and TRBJ2-5, reads SQTIHQWPATLVQPVGSPLSLECTVEGTSNPNLYWYRQAAGRGLQLLFYSVGIGQISSEVPQNLSASRPQDRQFILSSKKLLLSDSGFYLCAWGTGVYGETQYFGPGTRLLVL.

This clone was seen only a few times. The chain couples TRBV7-9 to TRBJ2-7, with D hard to call. Germline assignment: CDR1 SEHNR and CDR2 FQNEAQ (reference sequence). V was cut by 5 bases and J by 4 bases, with 9 bases left in between. The CDR3 covers 12 residues. CDR3 DNA: TGTGCCAGCAGCCCGGACGAGTACGAGCAGTACTTC. Translation gives CASSPDEYEQYF.

Comment on this clone: The identical CDR3 is also encoded by other nucleotide sequences in the sample. The rearrangement joins TRBV7-2 to TRBJ2-5; 9 bases match TRBD1. Germline loops: CDR1 SGHTA, CDR2 FQGNSA. CDR3 length: 13 residues. V shed 3 bases, J shed 5 bases, and the junction held 1 base outside the gene matches. CDR3 sequence: CASSFTGGETQYF. The CDR3 DNA reads as TGTGCCAGCAGCTTCACAGGGGGCGAGACCCAGTACTTC.

This sequence joins TRBV6-6 and TRBJ2-2; D not certain. The V gene lost 6 bases and the J gene lost 0 bases, with 11 bases spanning the gap. CDR1 and CDR2 from the germline V gene are MNHNY and SVGAGI (reference sequence). The CDR3 loop spans 15 amino acids. The CDR3 protein is CASRPFETNTGELFF. The DNA of the CDR3 is TGTGCCAGCAGGCCGTTTGAAACGAACACCGGGGAGCTGTTTTTT.

This chain joins TRBV11-1 and TRBJ2-7, with a tentative D call TRBD2 (7 bases). Trimming took off 6 bases at V and 5 bases at J, with 11 bases between the two ends. Germline CDR1 and CDR2: SGHAT and FQDESV (reference sequence). The CDR3 covers 12 residues. The CDR3 is CASRGRGNEQYF. Here the CDR3 DNA reads TGTGCCAGCAGAGGGAGGGGGAACGAGCAGTACTTC.

Only a few counts were recorded for this clone. This sequence joins TRBV29-1 and TRBJ1-1; D is unclear. The CDR3 is made up of 14 amino acids. V lost 5 bases, J lost 2 bases, and 15 bases lay in between. Germline V CDR1 and CDR2: SQVTM, ANQGSEA. The CDR3 sequence is CSVQLPTDNTEAFF. CDR3 coding DNA: TGCAGCGTTCAACTTCCGACGGATAACACTGAAGCTTTCTTT. The whole variable domain, remainder taken from reference TRBV29-1 and TRBJ1-1, is SAVISQKPSRDICQRGTSLTIQCQVDSQVTMMFWYRQQPGQSLTLIATANQGSEATYESGFVIDKFPISRPNLTFSTLTVSNMSPEDSSIYLCSVQLPTDNTEAFFGQGTRLTVV.

The chain couples TRBV27 to TRBJ1-1; 10 nucleotides agree with TRBD1. This CDR3 has 14 amino acids. Unmatched junction bases numbered 8, after V lost 9 bases and J lost 4 bases. Germline loops: CDR1 MNHEY, CDR2 SMNVEV (reference sequence). The CDR3 DNA reads TGTGCCAGTTACGCCCGGGACAGGGGCACTGAAGCTTTCTTT. Translated: CASYARDRGTEAFF.

The V call is TRBV7-9, the J call TRBJ1-6; maybe TRBD1 (6 bases). Germline-derived CDR1 and CDR2 are SEHNR and FQNEAQ (reference sequence). The V and J ends lost 2 bases and 2 bases respectively, with 7 bases between them. There are 15 residues in the CDR3. Written as DNA, the CDR3 is TGTGCCAGCAGCTTATGGGGGCCCTATAATTCACCCCTCCACTTT. Amino acid sequence: CASSLWGPYNSPLHF.

V gene TRBV4-1 combines with J gene TRBJ1-5; the D gene is possibly TRBD1 (5 bases). CDR3 length: 16 amino acids. V gave up 1 base and J gave up 4 bases, with 14 bases separating them. Per the germline V gene, CDR1 is MGHRA and CDR2 is YSYEKL. The CDR3 here is CASSQVYGRVNQPQHF. In DNA, the CDR3 is TGCGCCAGCAGCCAAGTTTACGGCAGGGTAAATCAGCCCCAGCATTTT.

This chain uses TRBV30 with TRBJ1-1, with 7 bases lining up with TRBD1. This CDR3 is built from 14 residues. V lost 4 bases and J lost 5; bases outside the gene matches: 10. Germline loops: CDR1 GTSNPN, CDR2 SVGIG (reference sequence). This CDR3 is CAWKREGARTEAFF. The DNA for the CDR3 is TGTGCCTGGAAGAGGGAGGGGGCAAGGACTGAAGCTTTCTTT. The whole variable domain, remainder taken from reference TRBV30 and TRBJ1-1, is SQTIHQWPATLVQPVGSPLSLECTVEGTSNPNLYWYRQAAGRGLQLLFYSVGIGQISSEVPQNLSASRPQDRQFILSSKKLLLSDSGFYLCAWKREGARTEAFFGQGTRLTVV.

This clone was found once. The gene calls are TRBV5-5 and TRBJ1-2, with D possibly TRBD1 on 6 matching bases. CDR3 length: 15 amino acids. V lost 3 bases and J 4 bases, leaving 16 bases between the germline ends. CDR1 and CDR2 (germline): SGHKS, YYEKEE (reference sequence). The CDR3 sequence is CASSSEGDGVYGYTF. The CDR3 DNA reads as TGTGCCAGCAGCTCAGAGGGGGACGGGGTCTATGGCTACACCTTC.